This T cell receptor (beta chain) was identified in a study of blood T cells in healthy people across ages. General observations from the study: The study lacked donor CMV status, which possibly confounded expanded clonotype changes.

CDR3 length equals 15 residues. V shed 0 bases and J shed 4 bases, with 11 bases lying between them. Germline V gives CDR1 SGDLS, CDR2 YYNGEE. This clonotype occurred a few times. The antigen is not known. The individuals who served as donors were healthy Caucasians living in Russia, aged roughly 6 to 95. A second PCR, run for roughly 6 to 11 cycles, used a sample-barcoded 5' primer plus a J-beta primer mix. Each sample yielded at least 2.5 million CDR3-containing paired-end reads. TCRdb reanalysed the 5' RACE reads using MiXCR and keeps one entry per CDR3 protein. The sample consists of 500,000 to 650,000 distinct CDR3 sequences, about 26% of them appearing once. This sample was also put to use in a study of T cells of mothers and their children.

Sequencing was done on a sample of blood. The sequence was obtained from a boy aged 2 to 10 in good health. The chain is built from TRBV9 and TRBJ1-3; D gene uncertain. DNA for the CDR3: TGTGCCAGCAGCGTAGTCGCAGCCGCAGGAAACACCATATATTTT. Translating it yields CASSVVAAAGNTIYF.